This entry concerns a single T cell receptor beta chain. Its antigen is still unknown. The data were produced by immunoSEQ multiplex PCR, yet TCRdb's version contains in-frame clones alone and is incomplete. The sample includes about 410,000 clones, around 89% seen only once; the top ten take approximately 1.9%. The data were obtained in a study of Ad26.COV2.S vaccination and SARS-CoV-2 variants. The study's findings and limits: Individuals receiving vaccine had higher spike-specific TCR breadth than placebo recipients did. Similar non-spike TCR breadth was seen in vaccine and placebo recipients.

The V and J ends lost 3 bases and 5 bases respectively, with 10 bases between them. The CDR3 covers 13 residues. Germline V CDR1 and CDR2: SGHTA, FQGNSA. Treatment defined: approximately 18 received Ad26.COV2.S at low or high dose, single or two shots; a few received placebo; per-sample allocation not given. Day 63 following the first vaccine or placebo injection was when the samples were taken. V and J are TRBV7-2 and TRBJ1-1; the D gene is possibly TRBD1 (5 bases). This receptor was obtained from a person aged 18-60 years who received the Ad26.COV2.S COVID-19 vaccine or a placebo. The source material was peripheral blood, sampled in a trial of Ad26.COV2.S vaccine versus placebo. The CDR3 nucleotides read TGTGCCAGCAGCTTCGGGGGTCGGACTGAAGCTTTCTTT. It codes for CASSFGGRTEAFF.